Presented here are 2 T cell receptor beta chains from one specimen sequenced in a study of T cell responses to AZD1222 COVID-19 vaccine. Clones were sequenced by immunoSEQ multiplex PCR, and TCRdb holds only the in-frame ones, with some missing. The repertoire consists of about 270,000 clones, with almost 95% occurring once and the leading ten covering approximately 0.52%. Specimen: peripheral blood, collected 28 days after the second AZD1222 dose. The receptor set was obtained from an adult who received the AZD1222 COVID-19 vaccine.

The gene calls are TRBV28 and TRBJ2-7, with TRBD2 matching over 7 bases. CDR1 MDHEN and CDR2 SYDVKM come from the germline V gene. V was clipped by 5 bases and J by 6 bases; unmatched bases: 4. The CDR3 runs to 12 residues. CDR3 protein: CASSLTSAEQYF. The CDR3 DNA reads TGTGCCAGCAGTCTCACTAGCGCCGAGCAGTACTTC.

The genes are TRBV4-3 and TRBJ2-1; 9 bases match TRBD2. The junction had 10 bases not matched to a gene; V was cut back by 0 bases and J by 4 bases. The length of the CDR3 is 18 residues. From germline, CDR1 is LGHNA and CDR2 YSLEER. The CDR3 DNA follows: TGCGCCAGCAGCCAAGACGCGGGAGGGACCGGGGCATACAATGAGCAGTTCTTC. Protein product: CASSQDAGGTGAYNEQFF.